This T cell receptor beta chain was captured by sequencing in a study of monozygotic twins with cystic fibrosis. Clones were sequenced by immunoSEQ multiplex PCR, and TCRdb holds only the in-frame ones, with some missing. The data contain 30,000 to 35,000 clones, just over 65% of them seen just once; the ten biggest clones take up less than 0.8%. Germline CDR1 is MNHEY and CDR2 is SVGAGI. The CDR3 spans 13 residues. The V end was cut by 5 bases, the J end by 5 bases, with 11 bases between. The receptor was derived from a girl aged 5-17 years with cystic fibrosis. The sequencing input was blood. This rearrangement joins TRBV6-5 to TRBJ2-3; the D call may be TRBD1 or TRBD2 (5 bases each). The CDR3 sequence: CASSIEGRDTQYF. CDR3 coding DNA: TGTGCCAGCAGTATTGAGGGGCGAGATACGCAGTATTTT.